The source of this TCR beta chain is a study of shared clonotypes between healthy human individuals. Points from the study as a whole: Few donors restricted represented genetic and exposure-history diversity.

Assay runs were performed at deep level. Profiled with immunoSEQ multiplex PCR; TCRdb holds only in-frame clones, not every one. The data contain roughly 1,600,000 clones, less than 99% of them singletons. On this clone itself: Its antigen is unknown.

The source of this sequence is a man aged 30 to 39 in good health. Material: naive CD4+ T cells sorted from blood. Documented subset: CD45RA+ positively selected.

The CDR3 bases are TGTGCCAGCAGTGAGGGGATCTGGGGGCGCGAGCAGTACTTC. Translated, it gives CASSEGIWGREQYF. The V and J genes are TRBV2 and TRBJ2-7; the D gene is possibly TRBD1 (6 bases). With 3 bases removed from V and 6 bases from J, the gap between germline ends came to 15 bases. The CDR3 has 14 amino acids. CDR1 and CDR2 (germline): SNHLY, FYNNEI. The variable domain in full, completed from reference TRBV2 and TRBJ2-7, reads EPEVTQTPSHQVTQMGQEVILRCVPISNHLYFYWYRQILGQKVEFLVSFYNNEISEKSEIFDDQFSVERPDGSNFTLKIRSTKLEDSAMYFCASSEGIWGREQYFGPGTRLTVT.